The entry below describes one T cell receptor beta chain. Its antigen is undetermined. One end of the junction is discordant with germline, which a read error may explain. This sample is part of a study of cytomegalovirus exposure and HLA in healthy donors. Study findings and constraints: There was a cluster of highly shared sequence variants that was likely a sequencing artifact.

PCR amplification relied on 60 Vbeta primers (plus 13 Jbeta primers). The method was immunoSEQ multiplex PCR; TCRdb's version includes in-frame clones alone and lacks a portion of them. The sample carries 150,000 to 200,000 clones, around 77% recorded once. CDR3 length: 16 residues. Germline loops: CDR1 SEHNR, CDR2 FQNEAQ (reference sequence). This clonotype was obtained from a woman aged 25 to 39 in good health and CMV-seronegative. The chain carries TRBV7-9 and TRBJ2-1, with a possible D match to TRBD1 (6 bases). Sequenced material: PBMCs. The CDR3 reads CSSSQTRGNSYNEQFF. The CDR3 DNA follows: TGTTCCAGCAGCCAAACCAGGGGTAACTCCTACAATGAGCAGTTCTTC.